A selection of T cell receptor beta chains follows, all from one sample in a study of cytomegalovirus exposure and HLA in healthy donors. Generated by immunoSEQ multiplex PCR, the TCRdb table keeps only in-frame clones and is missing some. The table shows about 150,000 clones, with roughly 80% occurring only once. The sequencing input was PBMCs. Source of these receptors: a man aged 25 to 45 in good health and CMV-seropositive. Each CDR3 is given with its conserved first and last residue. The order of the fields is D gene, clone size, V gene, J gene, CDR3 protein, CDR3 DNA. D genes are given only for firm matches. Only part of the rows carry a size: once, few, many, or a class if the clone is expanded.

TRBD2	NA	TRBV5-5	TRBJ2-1	CASSYPTSGSEQFF	TGTGCCAGCAGCTACCCGACTAGCGGTAGTGAGCAGTTCTTC
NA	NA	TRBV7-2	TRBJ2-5	CASSFAGPHQETQYF	TGTGCCAGCAGCTTTGCGGGGCCCCACCAAGAGACCCAGTACTTC
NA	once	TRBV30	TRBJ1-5	CAWSVKHSNQPQHF	TGTGCCTGGAGTGTGAAGCATAGCAATCAGCCCCAGCATTTT
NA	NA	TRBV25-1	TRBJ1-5	CASSDRDGGGQPQHF	TGTGCCAGCAGTGACCGGGATGGGGGCGGACAGCCCCAGCATTTT
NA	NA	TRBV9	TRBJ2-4	CASSVASGSVRYF	NA
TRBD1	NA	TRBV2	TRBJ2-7	CASSGTGGYEQYF	TGTGCCAGCAGTGGGACAGGGGGCTACGAGCAGTACTTC
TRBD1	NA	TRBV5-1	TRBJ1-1	CASSGRGQLNTEAFF	TGCGCCAGCAGCGGAAGGGGACAGTTGAACACTGAAGCTTTCTTT
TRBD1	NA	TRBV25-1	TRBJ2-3	CASSARTGGRTDTQYF	TGTGCCAGCAGTGCACGGACAGGGGGCAGGACAGATACGCAGTATTTT
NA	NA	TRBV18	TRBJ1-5	CASSQADNQPQHF	TGTGCCAGCTCACAGGCGGACAATCAGCCCCAGCATTTT
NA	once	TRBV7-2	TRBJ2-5	CASSGGAGVVETQYF	TGTGCCAGCAGCGGGGGGGCGGGAGTTGTGGAGACCCAGTACTTC
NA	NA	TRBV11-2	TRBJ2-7	CASSLDGARFGQEQYF	TGTGCCAGCAGCTTAGATGGGGCCAGGTTTGGGCAAGAGCAGTACTTC
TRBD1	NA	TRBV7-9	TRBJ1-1	CASSRQQGTEAFF	TGTGCCAGCAGCCGACAACAGGGGACTGAAGCTTTCTTT
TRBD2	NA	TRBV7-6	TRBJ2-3	CASSLSSGSPDTQYF	TGTGCCAGCAGCTTATCTAGCGGATCCCCAGATACGCAGTATTTT
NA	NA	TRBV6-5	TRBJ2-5	CASSYSRGAGQETQYF	TGTGCCAGCAGTTACTCCCGGGGAGCGGGTCAAGAGACCCAGTACTTC
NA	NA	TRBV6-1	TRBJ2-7	CASSRQDPYEQYF	TGTGCCAGCAGTCGACAGGATCCCTACGAGCAGTACTTC
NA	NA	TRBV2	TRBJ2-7	CASSESFYEQYF	TGTGCCAGCAGTGAATCTTTCTACGAGCAGTACTTC
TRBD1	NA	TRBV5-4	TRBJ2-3	CATRDRGEDTQYF	TGTGCCACACGGGACAGGGGAGAAGATACGCAGTATTTT
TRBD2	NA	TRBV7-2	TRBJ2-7	CASSLAGGTYEQYF	TGTGCCAGCTCACTAGCGGGAGGAACCTACGAGCAGTACTTC
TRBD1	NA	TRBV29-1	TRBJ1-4	CSVATGSGEKLFF	TGCAGCGTTGCGACAGGGTCGGGAGAAAAACTGTTTTTT
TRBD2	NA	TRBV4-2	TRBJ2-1	CASRPSGTSGYNEQFF	TGTGCCAGCAGGCCCTCCGGGACTAGCGGTTACAATGAGCAGTTCTTC
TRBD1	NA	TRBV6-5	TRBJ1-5	CASSPSRDRGQPQHF	TGTGCCAGCAGCCCTTCCCGGGACAGAGGTCAGCCCCAGCATTTT
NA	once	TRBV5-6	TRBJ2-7	CASSYGDEQYF	TGTGCCAGCAGCTACGGGGACGAGCAGTACTTC
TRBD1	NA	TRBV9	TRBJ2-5	CASSPYGRGRTQYF	TGTGCCAGCAGCCCCTACGGCAGGGGGCGGACCCAGTACTTC
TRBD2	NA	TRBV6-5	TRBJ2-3	CASSRGLAGPDTQYF	TGTGCCAGCAGCCGGGGACTAGCGGGTCCAGATACGCAGTATTTT
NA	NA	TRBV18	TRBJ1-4	CASSSSGTWEKLFF	TGTGCCAGCTCATCCTCGGGTACCTGGGAAAAACTGTTTTTT
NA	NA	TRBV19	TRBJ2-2	CASSISGQNTGELFF	TGTGCCAGTAGTATTTCGGGACAGAACACCGGGGAGCTGTTTTTT
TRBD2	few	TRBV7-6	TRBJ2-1	CASSSGTSGRGFSYNEQFF	TGTGCCAGCAGCTCCGGGACTAGCGGGAGGGGGTTCTCCTACAATGAGCAGTTCTTC
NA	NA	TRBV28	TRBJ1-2	CASSLLGTPSYGYTF	TGTGCCAGCAGTTTATTAGGGACACCGAGCTATGGCTACACCTTC
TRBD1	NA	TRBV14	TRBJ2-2	CASSQTGTGVWTGELFF	TGTGCCAGCAGCCAAACCGGGACAGGGGTGTGGACCGGGGAGCTGTTTTTT
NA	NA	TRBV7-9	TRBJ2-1	CASSLVGADEQFF	TGTGCCAGCAGCTTAGTTGGCGCGGATGAGCAGTTCTTC
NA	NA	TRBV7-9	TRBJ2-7	CASSSEQGVIYEQYF	TGTGCCAGCAGCTCCGAACAGGGTGTAATCTACGAGCAGTACTTC
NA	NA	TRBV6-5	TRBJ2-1	CASSYSISGRYNEQFF	TGTGCCAGCAGTTACTCGATTTCCGGGAGATACAATGAGCAGTTCTTC
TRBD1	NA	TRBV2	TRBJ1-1	CASSEETGIIAEAFF	TGTGCCAGCAGTGAAGAGACAGGGATAATTGCTGAAGCTTTCTTT
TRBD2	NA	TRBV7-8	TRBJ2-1	CASSLRLAEWYNEQFF	TGTGCCAGCAGCTTAAGGCTAGCGGAGTGGTACAATGAGCAGTTCTTC
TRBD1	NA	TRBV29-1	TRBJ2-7	CSAGDSNCEQYF	TGCAGCGCTGGGGACAGCAATTGCGAGCAGTACTTC
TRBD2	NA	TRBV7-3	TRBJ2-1	CASSLGAGGPDEQFF	TGTGCCAGCAGCTTGGGAGCGGGAGGGCCCGATGAGCAGTTCTTC
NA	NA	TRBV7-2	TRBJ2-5	CASLASYQETQYF	TGTGCCAGCCTAGCTAGTTACCAAGAGACCCAGTACTTC
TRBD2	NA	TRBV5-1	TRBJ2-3	CASGLTSWNTDTQYF	TGCGCCAGCGGCTTGACTAGCTGGAACACAGATACGCAGTATTTT
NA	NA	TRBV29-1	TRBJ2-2	CSVESSTNTGELFF	TGCAGCGTTGAATCGTCGACTAACACCGGGGAGCTGTTTTTT
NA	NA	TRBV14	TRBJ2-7	CASSPTGSYEQYF	TGTGCCAGCAGCCCTACAGGGTCTTACGAGCAGTACTTC
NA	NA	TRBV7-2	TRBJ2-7	CASSLSGTYEQYF	TGTGCCAGCAGCTTGTCAGGGACCTACGAGCAGTACTTC
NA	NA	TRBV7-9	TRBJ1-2	CASNIVDRAHGYTF	TGTGCCAGCAACATAGTGGACAGAGCACATGGCTACACCTTC